This TCR beta chain was sequenced during a study of Ad26.COV2.S vaccination and SARS-CoV-2 variants. Assay used: immunoSEQ multiplex PCR; TCRdb lists only in-frame clones, some missing. The data show 440,000 or so clones, nearly 90% seen once. The germline V gene has CDR1 SGHVS and CDR2 FQNEAQ. This CDR3 spans 14 amino acids. V lost 4 bases, J lost 1 base, and 1 base stayed unmatched. Treatment reported: some 20 received Ad26.COV2.S at low or high dose, single or two shots; 5 received placebo; per-sample allocation not given. The investigators took samples on day 63 after the first vaccine or placebo injection.

The clonotype comes from a person between 18 and 60 years old who received the Ad26.COV2.S COVID-19 vaccine or a placebo. The chain uses TRBV7-8 and TRBJ2-3; 8 bases map to TRBD2. The sample consisted of peripheral blood, taken in a trial of Ad26.COV2.S vaccine versus placebo. For the CDR3, the DNA is TGTGCCAGCAGCTACGGGGGGGGCACAGATACGCAGTATTTT. Translation: CASSYGGGTDTQYF.